The rows below give T cell receptor beta chains drawn from one sample of a study of T-cell memory formation after mild COVID-19. Each CDR3 protein gets one entry after TCRdb re-called the 5' RACE reads with MiXCR. The sample includes about 560,000 distinct CDR3 sequences, less than 25% seen only once; the top ten take approximately 8.4%. Sequenced sample: PBMCs or a T cell subset sorted from them (not recorded which). Receptors were obtained from an adult woman who had mild COVID-19 (a few samples of this study predate the infection). Cell type and time point are not known. Each CDR3 is given with its conserved first and last residue. Each record gives: V gene, D gene, clone size, J gene, CDR3 DNA, CDR3 protein. D genes are given only for firm matches. Size values are once, few and many counts, or a class for expanded clones, and some rows have none.

TRBV7-8,.,few,TRBJ2-2,TGTGCCAGCAGACAGGGGGGGATCGGCGGCACCGGGGAGCTGTTTTTT,CASRQGGIGGTGELFF
TRBV5-4,.,.,TRBJ1-1,TGTGCCAGCAGCTTGGCCCAGGAGGTAGCAGTCACTGAAGCTTTCTTT,CASSLAQEVAVTEAFF
TRBV7-3,.,.,TRBJ2-3,TGTGCCAGCAGCTTAAGGAGTAAGGGGCTAGCCCCAGATACGCAGTATTTT,CASSLRSKGLAPDTQYF
TRBV5-1,TRBD1,.,TRBJ1-1,TGCGCCAGCAGCTACGGGACAGGGGAGTTGAACACTGAAGCTTTCTTT,CASSYGTGELNTEAFF
TRBV12-3/TRBV12-4,.,few,TRBJ1-2,TGTGCCAGCAGTCAATATGTTGGCTACACCTTC,CASSQYVGYTF
TRBV7-9,.,.,TRBJ1-1,TGTGCCAGCAGCGGGAACAGGGAATCAACTGAAGCTTTCTTT,CASSGNRESTEAFF
TRBV25-1,.,.,TRBJ1-2,TGTGCCAGCAGTGAGTTGGGGTATGGCTACACCTTC,CASSELGYGYTF
TRBV28,TRBD2,few,TRBJ2-5,TGTGCCAGCAGTTTATTAGGAGGGCGCGGGGGAGAGACCCAGTACTTC,CASSLLGGRGGETQYF
TRBV9,TRBD1,.,TRBJ2-7,TGTGCCAGACCGGGACAGGGGCAAATTATCAACGAGCAGTACTTC,CARPGQGQIINEQYF
TRBV6-5,.,few,TRBJ2-1,TGTGCCAGCAGTTTGGCGGGGTATGACAATGAGCAGTTCTTC,CASSLAGYDNEQFF
TRBV9,TRBD1,few,TRBJ2-1,TGTGCCAGCAGCGCCGACAGGGTGGGCTACAATGAGCAGTTCTTC,CASSADRVGYNEQFF
TRBV6-5,.,.,TRBJ2-3,TGTGCCAGCAGTTACTCGATATCGTCCACAGATACGCAGTATTTT,CASSYSISSTDTQYF
TRBV29-1,.,few,TRBJ2-1,TGCAGCGTTGAATTAGCCGTCTGGCAGTTCTTC,CSVELAVWQFF